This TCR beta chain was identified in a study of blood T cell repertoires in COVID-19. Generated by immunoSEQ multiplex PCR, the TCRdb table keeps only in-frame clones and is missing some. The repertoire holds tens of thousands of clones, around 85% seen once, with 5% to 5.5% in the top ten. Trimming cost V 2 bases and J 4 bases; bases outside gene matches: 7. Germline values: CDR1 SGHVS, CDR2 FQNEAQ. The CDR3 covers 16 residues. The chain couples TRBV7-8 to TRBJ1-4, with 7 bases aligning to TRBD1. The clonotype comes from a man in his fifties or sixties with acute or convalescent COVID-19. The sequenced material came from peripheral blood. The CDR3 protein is CASSLNAGGINEKLFF. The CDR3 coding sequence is TGTGCCAGCAGCTTAAACGCAGGGGGGATTAATGAAAAACTGTTTTTT.